The entry below gives a single T cell receptor (beta chain) sequence along with its context. The antigen is unknown. This sample is part of a study of a mutant IDH1 vaccine in newly diagnosed glioma. Looking at the study overall: Patients were started on vaccination 4-6 weeks after radiotherapy alone, or with temozolomide cycles. Males made up around 62% and females roughly 38% of treated patients, whose mean age was approximately 41 years. Previous treatment comprised radiotherapy, temozolomide, or both, mostly both. General observations from the study: Vaccination induced immune responses in around 93% of patients.

Method: immunoSEQ multiplex PCR; TCRdb's copy keeps in-frame clones and lacks some. The data hold tens of thousands of clones, with around 90% observed a single time. Germline CDR1 MNHEY, CDR2 SVGAGI. V lost 2 bases and J 6 bases, leaving 8 bases between the germline ends. This CDR3 region has 13 residues. Described time point: week 11, during vaccination. Vaccine doses each comprised 300 ug of mutant IDH1 20-mer peptide, with topical imiquimod. This material consisted of PBMCs, taken from a glioma patient whose treatment included an IDH1 peptide vaccine. The origin of this receptor is a man between 18 and 29 years old with glioma. This chain joins TRBV6-5 and TRBJ2-1; possible D gene TRBD2, 5 bases. The CDR3 here is CASSYTGINEQFF. The CDR3 region has the DNA TGTGCCAGCAGTTACACGGGGATCAATGAGCAGTTCTTC.